Following are 25 T cell receptor beta chains from one sample sequenced in a study of T cell clonality in common variable immunodeficiency (dated by TCRdb to about 2015). The library relied on the immunoSEQ multiplex PCR assay. TCRdb took this table from immuneACCESS and kept in-frame rearrangements with V and J called. Such tables lack part of the clones; where checked against another copy, unresolved V genes explain under half of the gap, and the rest is unexplained. This sample has 50,000 to 60,000 clones in the table, none counted a single time. Over 0.8% of the sample is held by the ten biggest clonotypes. Sample: peripheral blood mononuclear cells. The origin of the receptors is a person between 18 and 70 years old in good health.

This clone occurred many times. The CDR3 end is not reached by the read, which stops 3 residues before it; the germline J gene fills it in. The chain couples TRBV5-1 to TRBJ2-2; TRBD1 is a possible D gene (5 bases). CDR3 length: 15 amino acids. The germline V and J ends were trimmed by 0 bases and 4 bases, with 10 bases remaining between them. Germline CDR1 is SGHRS and CDR2 is YFSETQ. The chain's CDR3 is CASSLGGRSTGELFF. Partial CDR3 DNA: TGCGCCAGCAGCTTGGGGGGCCGGTCCACCGGGGAG.

This clone appeared many times. The sequenced fragment ends 3 residues before the CDR3 boundary, so the rest is inferred from the germline J gene. The chain joins TRBV20-1 to TRBJ2-1, with a possible D match to TRBD2 (6 bases). This CDR3 has 16 residues. The V and J ends lost 0 bases and 3 bases respectively, with 15 bases between them. The germline V gene encodes CDR1 DFQATT and CDR2 SNEGSKA (reference sequence). The CDR3 reads CSARDGMGGFYNEQFF. The CDR3 bases that were read are TGCAGTGCTAGAGATGGAATGGGGGGTTTCTACAATGAG.

About this clone: The read terminates 3 residues before the CDR3 end, so the remaining end is supplied by the germline J gene. The chain joins TRBV19 to TRBJ1-1, with D possibly being TRBD1 (5 bases). With 4 bases removed from V and 6 bases from J, the gap between germline ends came to 12 bases. Germline assignment: CDR1 LNHDA and CDR2 SQIVND (reference sequence). The CDR3 is made up of 13 amino acids. CDR3: CASSTRQGAEAFF. The DNA read from the CDR3 is TGTGCCAGTAGTACCCGGCAGGGCGCTGAA.

This clone was counted many times. The read is 3 residues too short to cover the CDR3 end, so that end is filled in from the germline J gene. The V gene is TRBV2, the J gene TRBJ2-1, with 7 bases fitting TRBD1. CDR3 length: 15 amino acids. Germline trimming cut 4 bases from V and 1 base from J; bases unmatched to any gene: 4. CDR1 is SNHLY, CDR2 FYNNEI, per germline. The CDR3 loop is CASSAQGISYNEQFF. The CDR3 DNA, read in part, is TGTGCCAGCAGTGCACAGGGGATTTCCTACAATGAG.

Points on this clone: This sequence is one base from a far larger clone and is likely a read error. The DNA ends 3 residues before the CDR3 does, and the rest of the CDR3 is filled in from the germline J gene. This chain uses TRBV7-2 with TRBJ2-5, with D possibly TRBD2 on 5 matching bases. The CDR3 spans 15 residues. Per germline, CDR1 SGHTA and CDR2 FQGNSA. CDR3 DNA (partial): TGTGGCAGCAGCTTAGTATACCGGGGTCGAGAGACC. Its protein product is CGSSLVYRGRET. Given in full, the CDR3 is CGSSLVYRGRETQYF.

This clone appeared many times. The read halts 3 residues ahead of the CDR3 end, with the missing end drawn from the germline J gene. V is TRBV27 and J is TRBJ2-1; 9 bases are a match to TRBD2. CDR3 size: 17 residues. Germline assignment: CDR1 MNHEY and CDR2 SMNVEV (reference sequence). J lost 4 bases, V lost 2 bases, and 9 bases had no gene match. The CDR3 loop reads CASSLAAGGLSYNEQFF. The DNA read from the CDR3 is TGTGCCAGCAGTTTAGCTGCGGGGGGGTTATCTTACAATGAG.

The table lists this clone with many counts. From the germline J gene comes the end of the CDR3, since the read stops 3 residues before it. This chain uses TRBV2 with TRBJ2-3; D unresolved. Germline V CDR1 and CDR2: SNHLY, FYNNEI. V dropped 0 bases and J dropped 1 base, with 2 bases sitting between them. The CDR3 runs 13 residues. Partial CDR3 DNA: TGTGCCAGCAGTGAAGCCGGCACAGATACG. This encodes CASSEAGTDT. The entire CDR3 is CASSEAGTDTQYF.

This clone occurred many times. Read sequence stops 3 residues before the CDR3 end, and the germline J gene provides the missing end. The V and J genes are TRBV6-2 or TRBV6-3 and TRBJ1-5; a possible D gene is TRBD1 (5 bases). The V end was cut by 5 bases, the J end by 6 bases, with 14 bases between. The germline CDR1 and CDR2 sequences are MNHEY and SVGEGT. This CDR3 has 14 amino acids. The part of the CDR3 DNA that was read is TGTGCCAGCAGTGACCTCAGGGTACCTCAGCCC. Protein product: CASSDLRVPQP. The full CDR3 protein reads CASSDLRVPQPQHF.

Many counts were recorded for this clone. The part of the CDR3 DNA that was read is TGCAGCGTTGTAGGGTATGAG. Translated: CSVVGYE. The full CDR3 reads CSVVGYEQFF. The V gene is TRBV29-1, the J gene TRBJ2-1; no firm D call. Read sequence stops 3 residues before the CDR3 end, and the germline J gene provides the missing end. The CDR3 sequence is 10 residues long. V lost 4 bases and J lost 8, with 6 bases in between. Germline V gene sequence: CDR1 SQVTM, CDR2 ANQGSEA.

In this sample, this clone turned up many times. The CDR3 end lies 3 residues beyond the end of the read and is filled in from the germline J gene. This chain connects TRBV6-4 to TRBJ2-1, with 7 bases aligning to TRBD2. V dropped 6 bases and J dropped 2; count of bases not matched to a gene: 10. Germline CDR1 MRHNA, CDR2 SNTAGT. CDR3 length equals 16 residues. CDR3 sequence reads: CASSLTSEIAYNEQFF. CDR3 bases read: TGTGCCAGCAGCCTAACTAGCGAGATAGCCTACAATGAG.

This clone was counted at least ten times. The read terminates 3 residues ahead of where the CDR3 ends, so the germline J gene completes it. This sequence joins TRBV2 and TRBJ1-2; D is uncertain. Trimming took off 2 bases at V and 4 bases at J, with 11 bases between the two ends. The CDR3 loop spans 14 amino acids. Germline V lookup: CDR1 SNHLY, CDR2 FYNNEI. The part of the CDR3 DNA that was read is TGTGCCAGCAGTGAAAGGGTGAGCTCCTATGGC. Amino acids: CASSERVSSYG. The entire CDR3 protein is CASSERVSSYGYTF.

This clone appeared many times. The CDR3 goes on 3 residues after the read ends, and that part is filled in from the germline J gene. The chain carries TRBV28 and TRBJ2-7, with 11 bases matching TRBD1. Germline lookup yields CDR1 MDHEN and CDR2 SYDVKM. After removal of 4 bases from V and 4 bases from J, the junction contained 9 bases not matched to a gene. This CDR3 has 16 amino acids. CDR3 bases read: TGTGCCAGCAGTTCCTTCTCCGGGACAGGGGGATACGAG. As protein: CASSSFSGTGGYE. The CDR3 in its entirety is CASSSFSGTGGYEQYF.

This clone was detected many times. The read falls 3 residues short of the CDR3 end, and the missing part is taken from the germline J gene. The chain couples TRBV11-2 to TRBJ2-2, with D perhaps matching TRBD1 (5 bases). CDR1 and CDR2 (germline): SGHAT, FQNNGV. V lost 5 bases and J 8 bases, leaving 18 bases between the germline ends. The CDR3 is made up of 15 amino acids. The sequenced part of the CDR3 DNA is TGTGCCAGCAGCCTCCGGTCCATTCAGGGAGGGGAG. Its translation is CASSLRSIQGGE. The CDR3 as a whole reads CASSLRSIQGGELFF.

As to this clone: The CDR3 end falls 3 residues outside the read, so it is completed with the germline J gene. J is TRBJ1-1 and V is TRBV19; D not certain. The germline gives CDR1 LNHDA, CDR2 SQIVND (reference sequence). The V and J ends lost 3 bases and 6 bases respectively, with 14 bases between them. The CDR3 runs 14 residues. CDR3 region: CASSITKSRAEAFF. Partial CDR3 DNA: TGTGCCAGTAGTATTACGAAATCCCGGGCTGAA.

Only a few counts were recorded for this clone. The read ends 3 residues early relative to the CDR3; the germline J gene fills the gap. This chain joins TRBV7-9 and TRBJ1-2; no reliable D call. Germline CDR1 reads SEHNR; CDR2 reads FQNEAQ (reference sequence). The CDR3 is made up of 14 amino acids. CDR3 sequence: CASSHPWQINDYTF. CDR3 DNA (partial): TGTGCCAGCAGCCACCCGTGGCAGATCAACGAC.

A note on this clone: The sequence runs out 3 residues before the end of the CDR3; the remainder is reconstructed from the germline J gene. This chain uses TRBV6-2 or TRBV6-3 with TRBJ1-6; D gene ambiguous. Germline V lookup: CDR1 MNHEY, CDR2 SVGEGT. With 7 bases removed from V and 8 bases from J, the gap between germline ends came to 18 bases. The CDR3 covers 15 residues. CDR3: CASIPSPGIYSPLHF. The CDR3 DNA, read in part, is TGTGCCAGCATCCCCTCGCCGGGGATCTATTCACCC.

This clone was found many times. Read data end 3 residues before the CDR3 end; the end is taken from the germline J gene. The rearrangement joins TRBV5-1 to TRBJ2-1; a weak D match, TRBD1 (5 bases). There are 15 residues in the CDR3. Trimming removed 0 bases from V and 8 bases from J, with 15 bases in between. Per germline, CDR1 SGHRS and CDR2 YFSETQ. The part of the CDR3 DNA that was read is TGCGCCAGCAGCTTGGAAAGGACATATGGTGATGAG. Amino acids: CASSLERTYGDE. The entire CDR3 reads CASSLERTYGDEQFF. Filled out from reference TRBV5-1 and TRBJ2-1, the complete variable domain reads KAGVTQTPRYLIKTRGQQVTLSCSPISGHRSVSWYQQTPGQGLQFLFEYFSETQRNKGNFPGRFSGRQFSNSRSEMNVSTLELGDSALYLCASSLERTYGDEQFFGPGTRLTVL.

Many counts were recorded for this clone. The read stops 3 residues short of the end of the CDR3; the missing end is completed from the germline J gene. This rearrangement joins TRBV6-1 to TRBJ2-2; D not certain. Per germline, CDR1 MNHNS and CDR2 SASEGT. The V gene lost 2 bases and the J gene lost 6 bases, with 13 bases spanning the gap. CDR3 size: 15 residues. The sequenced CDR3 bases are TGTGCCAGCAGTGAAATGCCTAGAATGCCCGGGGAG. This encodes CASSEMPRMPGE. The complete CDR3 protein is CASSEMPRMPGELFF.

In its sample, this clone was seen a few times. CDR3: CAWRETGGQYF. The CDR3 bases that were read are TGTGCCTGGAGGGAAACAGGGGGT. The rearrangement joins TRBV30 to TRBJ2-4; 8 bases map to TRBD1. Read coverage stops 3 residues before the CDR3 terminus; the germline J gene supplies the remainder. Per the germline V gene, CDR1 is GTSNPN and CDR2 is SVGIG (reference sequence). The CDR3 loop spans 11 amino acids. The full variable domain, its missing parts supplied by reference TRBV30 and TRBJ2-4, is SQTIHQWPATLVQPVGSPLSLECTVEGTSNPNLYWYRQAAGRGLQLLFYSVGIGQISSEVPQNLSASRPQDRQFILSSKKLLLSDSGFYLCAWRETGGQYFGAGTRLSVL.

This clone appeared many times. The sequence runs out 3 residues before the end of the CDR3; the remainder is reconstructed from the germline J gene. The chain employs TRBV20-1 and TRBJ2-7; 9 positions agree with TRBD1. Trimming at V came to 0 bases and at J to 2 bases, leaving 2 bases not matched to a gene. The germline gives CDR1 DFQATT, CDR2 SNEGSKA (reference sequence). The CDR3 is 14 residues long. CDR3 protein: CSAREGTGTYEQYF. The sequenced CDR3 bases are TGCAGTGCTAGAGAGGGGACAGGGACCTACGAG.

Many counts were recorded for this clone. The read gets to within 3 residues of the CDR3 end, and the germline J gene fills in the rest. The genes are TRBV28 and TRBJ1-2; TRBD1 agrees at 7 bases. The CDR3 covers 16 residues. Germline loops: CDR1 MDHEN, CDR2 SYDVKM. Trimming at V came to 5 bases and at J to 0 bases, leaving 9 bases not matched to a gene. CDR3 bases read: TGTGCCAGCAGTCGTGACGACGGGACAGCTAACTATGGC. Protein: CASSRDDGTANYG. The complete CDR3 protein is CASSRDDGTANYGYTF.

This clone was seen repeatedly, ten times or more. The read ends 3 residues shy of where the CDR3 ends; the end is completed using the germline J gene. V gene TRBV19 combines with J gene TRBJ2-5; a weak D match, TRBD1 (6 bases). CDR1 is LNHDA, CDR2 SQIVND, per germline (reference sequence). The CDR3 totals 17 residues. Trimming stripped 5 bases from V and 0 bases from J, with 19 bases between. The CDR3 is CASSATLRGFYQETQYF. Incomplete CDR3 DNA: TGTGCCAGTAGTGCGACACTCAGGGGCTTCTACCAAGAGACC. Looking up the rest from reference TRBV19 and TRBJ2-5 gives the full variable domain: DGGITQSPKYLFRKEGQNVTLSCEQNLNHDAMYWYRQDPGQGLRLIYYSQIVNDFQKGDIAEGYSVSREKKESFPLTVTSAQKNPTAFYLCASSATLRGFYQETQYFGPGTRLLVL.

This clone was seen many times. The observed sequence ends 3 residues before the CDR3 terminus, with the missing tail filled in from the germline J gene. Other nucleotide sequences from this sample produce the same CDR3. The chain has TRBV2 and TRBJ1-3; 7 nucleotides agree with TRBD1. Per the germline V gene, CDR1 is SNHLY and CDR2 is FYNNEI. With 6 bases clipped from V and 3 bases from J, the junction kept 5 bases outside the gene matches. This CDR3 spans 14 amino acids. The DNA read from the CDR3 is TGTGCCAGCAGATCTACAGGGGTTGGAAACACC. Translated, it gives CASRSTGVGNT. The whole CDR3 protein is CASRSTGVGNTIYF. Full variable domain (rest looked up from reference TRBV2 and TRBJ1-3): EPEVTQTPSHQVTQMGQEVILRCVPISNHLYFYWYRQILGQKVEFLVSFYNNEISEKSEIFDDQFSVERPDGSNFTLKIRSTKLEDSAMYFCASRSTGVGNTIYFGEGSWLTVV.

In its sample, this clone was seen many times. Read data end 3 residues before the CDR3 end; the end is taken from the germline J gene. This chain connects TRBV5-4 to TRBJ2-2, with 8 positions matching TRBD1. In germline, CDR1 is SGHNT, CDR2 YYREEE (reference sequence). Germline trimming cut 2 bases from V and 3 bases from J; bases unmatched to any gene: 6. The CDR3 has 16 residues. The CDR3 bases that were read are TGTGCCAGCAGCTTCCCGGGACAGGCCGACACCGGGGAG. This gives the protein CASSFPGQADTGE. The whole CDR3 sequence reads CASSFPGQADTGELFF.

There are many counts of this clone. Here the CDR3 reads CAIRRTGMAGELFF. CDR3 DNA (partial): TGTGCCATCAGGCGGACAGGGATGGCCGGGGAG. The V gene is TRBV10-3, the J gene TRBJ2-2; 8 nucleotides agree with TRBD1. The CDR3 extends 3 residues past the end of the read, so its final part is completed from the germline J gene. The germline CDR1 and CDR2 sequences are ENHRY and SYGVKD. Germline trimming cut 6 bases from V and 6 bases from J; bases unmatched to any gene: 6. The CDR3 is 14 residues long.